This paragraph covers one TCR beta chain sequence. Its antigen is unknown. For a library built for alpha chains, this beta chain is a stray read; little rests on its size. This sample's time point: sample taken at primary tumor resection. Unsorted whole RNA from tumor, nontumor lung or frozen PBMC underwent sequencing. This sample was included in a study of spatial heterogeneity in lung cancer. Regarding the study as a whole: Counts that tracked tumor mutation counts were those of expanded intratumoral alpha and beta TCRs. Ubiquitous nonsynonymous mutations were tracked by counts of ubiquitous expanded TCRs, and regional ones by counts of regional expanded TCRs.

On each TCR cDNA molecule, a unique molecular identifier was present. Each CDR3 protein gets one entry after TCRdb re-called the 5' RACE reads with MiXCR. This sample has nearly 11,000 distinct CDR3 sequences, with about 5.5% found just once. V shed 0 bases and J 4 bases; nucleotides not matched to a gene: 6. CDR1 SGHTA and CDR2 FQGNSA come from the germline V gene. The CDR3 runs 16 residues. The sample in question was lung tumor tissue, obtained at surgery. This chain joins TRBV7-2 and TRBJ1-2, with 9 bases fitting TRBD1. The origin of this receptor is a male donor with early-stage non-small cell lung cancer. In nucleotides, the CDR3 is TGTGCCAGCAGCTTAGCAGGGACAGGGTTTATCTATGGCTACACCTTC. As protein: CASSLAGTGFIYGYTF.